These 8 T cell receptor beta chains came from one sample sequenced in a study of blood T cell repertoires in COVID-19. Produced via immunoSEQ multiplex PCR; TCRdb's table is partial and in-frame only. The table has tens of thousands of clones, more than 75% seen once; the top ten hold 27%. Material: peripheral blood. Receptors originate from a human donor in a cohort sampled during active COVID-19.

The J gene is TRBJ1-1, the V gene TRBV5-1, with D uncertain. V dropped 5 bases and J dropped 1 base, with 18 bases sitting between them. The CDR3 has 16 amino acids. Germline loops: CDR1 SGHRS, CDR2 YFSETQ. DNA for the CDR3: TGCGCCAGCAGTCCCTTCGAAGAGGGAAGGAACACTGAAGCTTTCTTT. This gives the protein CASSPFEEGRNTEAFF.

This chain links TRBV7-9 with TRBJ2-5; 8 positions agree with TRBD2. CDR3 length: 15 residues. CDR1 and CDR2 from the germline V gene are SEHNR and FQNEAQ (reference sequence). V was clipped by 5 bases and J by 5 bases; unmatched bases: 10. Here the CDR3 reads CASSLERGRVETQYF. Here the CDR3 DNA reads TGTGCCAGCAGCCTCGAGCGGGGGAGGGTGGAGACCCAGTACTTC.

The chain couples TRBV2 to TRBJ1-1, with TRBD1 as a possible D gene (5 bases). V lost 8 bases to trimming and J lost 0 bases, with 10 bases between them. This CDR3 spans 13 amino acids. Germline V gene data show CDR1 as SNHLY and CDR2 as FYNNEI. CDR3 loop: CASAGSMNTEAFF. CDR3 sequence (DNA): TGTGCCAGCGCAGGGTCCATGAACACTGAAGCTTTCTTT.

The chain recombines TRBV7-9 with TRBJ2-2; D not resolved. This CDR3 has 12 residues. V lost 3 bases and J 4 bases, leaving 3 bases between the germline ends. Per the germline V gene, CDR1 is SEHNR and CDR2 is FQNEAQ (reference sequence). The CDR3 spells CASSFSTGELFF. The CDR3 DNA sequence: TGTGCCAGCAGCTTTAGCACCGGGGAGCTGTTTTTT.

The CDR3 loop reads CASSFSSMGQGVSLAKNIQYF. DNA of the CDR3: TGTGCCAGCAGTTTTTCTAGTATGGGACAGGGGGTCTCATTAGCCAAAAACATTCAGTACTTC. This chain uses TRBV28 with TRBJ2-4; 11 bases line up with TRBD1. Trimming cost V 3 bases and J 0 bases; bases outside gene matches: 16. CDR1 and CDR2 (germline): MDHEN, SYDVKM. CDR3 size: 21 residues.

This chain connects TRBV9 to TRBJ2-7; 10 bases are a match to TRBD2. The CDR3 has 16 amino acids. With V trimmed by 4 bases and J by 3 bases, 10 bases remained unmatched. Germline V lookup: CDR1 SGDLS, CDR2 YYNGEE. The CDR3 DNA reads TGTGCCAGCAGCCCCACCATGGCTAGCGGGGGCTACGAGCAGTACTTC. Protein product: CASSPTMASGGYEQYF.

This chain connects TRBV27 to TRBJ2-7; possibly TRBD2 for D (5 bases). Trimming cost V 4 bases and J 5 bases, with 6 bases left between them. The CDR3 is made up of 11 amino acids. Germline values: CDR1 MNHEY, CDR2 SMNVEV (reference sequence). The CDR3 here is CASSSGNEQYF. The CDR3 DNA is TGTGCCAGCAGTTCCGGGAACGAGCAGTACTTC.

V gene TRBV7-3 combines with J gene TRBJ2-1; the match to TRBD1 covers 8 bases. Germline V CDR1 and CDR2: SGHTA, FQGTGA. The CDR3 contains 17 residues. The junction had 10 bases not matched to a gene; V was cut back by 0 bases and J by 6 bases. CDR3 in amino acids: CASSLTLHRGISNEQFF. Here the CDR3 DNA reads TGTGCCAGCAGCTTAACACTTCACAGGGGGATAAGCAATGAGCAGTTCTTC. Together with reference TRBV7-3 and TRBJ2-1, the CDR3 gives the full variable domain: GAGVSQTPSNKVTEKGKYVELRCDPISGHTALYWYRQSLGQGPEFLIYFQGTGAADDSGLPNDRFFAVRPEGSVSTLKIQRTERGDSAVYLCASSLTLHRGISNEQFFGPGTRLTVL.